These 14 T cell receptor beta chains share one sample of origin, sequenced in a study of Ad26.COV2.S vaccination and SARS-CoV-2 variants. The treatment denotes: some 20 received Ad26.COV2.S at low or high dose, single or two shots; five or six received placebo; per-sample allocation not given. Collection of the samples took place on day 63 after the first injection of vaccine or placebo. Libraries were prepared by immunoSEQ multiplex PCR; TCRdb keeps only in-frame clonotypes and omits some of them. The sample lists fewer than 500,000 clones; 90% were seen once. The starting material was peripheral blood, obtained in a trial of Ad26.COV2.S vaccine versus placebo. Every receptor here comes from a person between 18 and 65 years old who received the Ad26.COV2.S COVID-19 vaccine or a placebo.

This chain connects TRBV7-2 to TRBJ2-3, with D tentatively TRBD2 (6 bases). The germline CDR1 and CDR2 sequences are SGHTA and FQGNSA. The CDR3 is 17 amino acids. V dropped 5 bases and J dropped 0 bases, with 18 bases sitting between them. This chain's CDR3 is CASSGGWGRGSTDTQYF. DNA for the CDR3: TGTGCCAGCAGCGGAGGGTGGGGGAGAGGGAGCACAGATACGCAGTATTTT.

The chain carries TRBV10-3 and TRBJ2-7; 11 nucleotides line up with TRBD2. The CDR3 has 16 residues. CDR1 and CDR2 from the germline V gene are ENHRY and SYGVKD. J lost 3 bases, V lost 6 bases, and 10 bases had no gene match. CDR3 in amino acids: CAISAGTSGSRYEQYF. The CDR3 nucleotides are TGTGCCATCAGCGCCGGGACTAGCGGATCCCGCTACGAGCAGTACTTC.

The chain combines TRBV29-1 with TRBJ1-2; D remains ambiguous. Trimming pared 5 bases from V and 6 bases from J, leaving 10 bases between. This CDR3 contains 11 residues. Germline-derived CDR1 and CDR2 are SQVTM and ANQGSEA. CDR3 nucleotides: TGCAGCGTTACTGGGATCGATGGCTACACCTTC. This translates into CSVTGIDGYTF.

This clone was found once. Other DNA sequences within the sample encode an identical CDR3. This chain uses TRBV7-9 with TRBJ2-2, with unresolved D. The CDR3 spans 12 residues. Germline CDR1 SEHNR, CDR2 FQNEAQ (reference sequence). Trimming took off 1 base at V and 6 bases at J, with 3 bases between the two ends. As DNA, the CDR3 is TGTGCCAGCAGCTTAGGGTCCGGGGAGCTGTTTTTT. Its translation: CASSLGSGELFF.

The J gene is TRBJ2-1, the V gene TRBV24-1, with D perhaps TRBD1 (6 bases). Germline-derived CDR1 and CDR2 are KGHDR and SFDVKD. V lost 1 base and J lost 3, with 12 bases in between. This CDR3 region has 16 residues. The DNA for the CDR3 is TGTGCCACCAGTGATTTTAGACAGGAAAGCTACAATGAGCAGTTCTTC. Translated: CATSDFRQESYNEQFF.

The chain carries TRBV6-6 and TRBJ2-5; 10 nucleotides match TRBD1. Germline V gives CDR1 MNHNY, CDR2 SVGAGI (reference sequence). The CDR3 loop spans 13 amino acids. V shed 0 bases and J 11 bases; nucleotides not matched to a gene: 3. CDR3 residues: CASSYSGQGFQYF. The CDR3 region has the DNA TGTGCCAGCAGTTACTCGGGACAGGGGTTTCAGTACTTC.

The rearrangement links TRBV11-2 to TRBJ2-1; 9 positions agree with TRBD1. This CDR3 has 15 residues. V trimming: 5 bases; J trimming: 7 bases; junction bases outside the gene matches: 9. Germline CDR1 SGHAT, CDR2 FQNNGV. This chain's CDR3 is CASSLTGGAVNEQFF. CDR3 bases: TGTGCCAGCAGCCTAACAGGGGGCGCTGTTAATGAGCAGTTCTTC.

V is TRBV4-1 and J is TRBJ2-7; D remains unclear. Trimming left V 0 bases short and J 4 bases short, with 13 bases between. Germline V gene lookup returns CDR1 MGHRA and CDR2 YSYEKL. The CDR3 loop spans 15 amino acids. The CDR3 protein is CASSQDLPGQYEQYF. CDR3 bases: TGCGCCAGCAGCCAAGATCTCCCGGGCCAATACGAGCAGTACTTC.

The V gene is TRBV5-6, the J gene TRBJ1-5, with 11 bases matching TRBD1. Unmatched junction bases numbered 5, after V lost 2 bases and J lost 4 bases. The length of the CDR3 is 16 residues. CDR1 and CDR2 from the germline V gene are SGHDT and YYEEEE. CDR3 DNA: TGTGCCAGCAGCTTTACCGGGACAGGGGGGAATCAGCCCCAGCATTTT. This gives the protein CASSFTGTGGNQPQHF.

The CDR3 DNA reads as TGTGCCAGCTCACCATCCGGGCTAGCTGGGCAGTTCTTC. Protein: CASSPSGLAGQFF. The chain recombines TRBV18 with TRBJ2-1; D is possibly TRBD2 (5 bases). This CDR3 contains 13 residues. The germline V and J ends were trimmed by 2 bases and 12 bases, with 14 bases remaining between them. Per the germline V gene, CDR1 is KGHSH and CDR2 is LQKENI.

Here the CDR3 reads CASSLNGGAQPQHF. In nucleotides, the CDR3 is TGTGCCAGCAGCTTAAATGGAGGGGCTCAGCCCCAGCATTTT. The chain employs TRBV7-2 and TRBJ1-5; weak D call: TRBD1 (5 bases). V was cut by 2 bases and J by 6 bases, with 11 bases left in between. CDR3 length: 14 residues. Germline V gene data show CDR1 as SGHTA and CDR2 as FQGNSA.

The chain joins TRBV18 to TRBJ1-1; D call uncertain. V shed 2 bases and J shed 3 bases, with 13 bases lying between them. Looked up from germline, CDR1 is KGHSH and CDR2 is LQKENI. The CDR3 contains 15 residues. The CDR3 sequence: CASSPTAGGDTEAFF. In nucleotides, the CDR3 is TGTGCCAGCTCACCAACGGCCGGTGGGGACACTGAAGCTTTCTTT.

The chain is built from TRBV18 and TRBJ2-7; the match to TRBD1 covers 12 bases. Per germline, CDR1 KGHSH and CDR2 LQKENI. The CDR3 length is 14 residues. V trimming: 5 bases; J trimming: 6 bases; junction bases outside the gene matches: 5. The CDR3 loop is CASSSGQGAVEQYF. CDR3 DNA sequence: TGTGCCAGCTCATCGGGACAGGGGGCCGTCGAGCAGTACTTC. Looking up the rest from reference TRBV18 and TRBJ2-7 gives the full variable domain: NAGVMQNPRHLVRRRGQEARLRCSPMKGHSHVYWYRQLPEEGLKFMVYLQKENIIDESGMPKERFSAEFPKEGPSILRIQQVVRGDSAAYFCASSSGQGAVEQYFGPGTRLTVT.

This CDR3 is CASSQTVGNSPLHF. CDR3 nucleotides: TGTGCCAGCAGCCAGACAGTGGGGAATTCACCCCTCCACTTT. The chain employs TRBV6-2 or TRBV6-3 and TRBJ1-6; tentatively, D is TRBD1 (5 bases). CDR1 is MNHEY, CDR2 SVGEGT, per germline. The V gene lost 6 bases and the J gene lost 7 bases, with 13 bases spanning the gap. This CDR3 contains 14 residues.